This T cell receptor beta chain was observed in a study of response to subunit inactivated influenza vaccine. The CDR3 totals 14 residues. Trimming stripped 0 bases from V and 8 bases from J, with 13 bases between. The germline V gene encodes CDR1 KGHSH and CDR2 LQKENI. In TCRdb, the RT-PCR reads were re-called with MiXCR into one record per CDR3 protein. Of 650,000 to 800,000 distinct CDR3 sequences listed, 18% are singletons. The clonotype was recovered from a man in his fifties or sixties who received an inactivated influenza vaccine. This specimen consisted of PBMCs from blood, obtained more than 4 days after vaccination. The V and J genes are TRBV18 and TRBJ2-5; D not certain. CDR3 nucleotides: TGTGCCAGCTCACCACCGCCGACCCTGGATACCCAGTACTTC. Its protein product is CASSPPPTLDTQYF.